This TCR beta chain is drawn from a study of Graves' ophthalmopathy and Graves' hyperthyroidism. The V end lost 2 bases, the J end lost 0 bases, and 10 bases lay between the germline ends. Germline CDR1 reads MNHEY; CDR2 reads SVGEGT. CDR3 length: 15 amino acids. General study findings and limits: Thyroid clonotypes that were expanded above 0.001 frequency mostly also appeared in blood.

The diagnostic workup employed clinical symptoms, serum thyroxine, TRAb, thyroid ultrasound and orbital computed tomography. TCR beta CDR3 regions were amplified from RNA transcripts. The authors performed first-round RT-PCR with HTBI primers and then a second-round multiplex PCR. MiXCR, run by TCRdb on the multiplex PCR reads, gives a single entry per CDR3 protein. The table lists some 200,000 distinct CDR3 sequences, less than 30% of them singletons. To note about this clonotype: Its matching antigen is unknown.

Sequenced: peripheral blood. This receptor was obtained from a man over 45 with Graves' ophthalmopathy. The J gene is TRBJ1-2, the V gene TRBV6-2 or TRBV6-3; no clear D gene. CDR3 DNA: TGTGCCAGCAGTTACGACGGATCAGCTAACTATGGCTACACCTTC. Translated, it gives CASSYDGSANYGYTF.